What follows are 32 T cell receptor beta chains derived from one specimen sequenced in a study of cytomegalovirus exposure and HLA in healthy donors. The primer mix had 60 Vbeta and 13 Jbeta primers. Here immunoSEQ multiplex PCR was the method, and the copy in TCRdb shows in-frame clones only, minus some. This table has roughly 180,000 clones, 65% to 85% appearing once. The specimen sequenced was PBMCs. These receptors all come from a woman younger than 35 in good health and CMV-seronegative.

This chain connects TRBV27 to TRBJ2-3; D might be TRBD2 (6 bases). CDR3 length: 17 residues. The germline V gene has CDR1 MNHEY and CDR2 SMNVEV (reference sequence). Deletions cut 7 bases from V and 6 bases from J, with 26 bases between. CDR3 sequence: CASTPSSGESHTDTQYF. The CDR3 region has the DNA TGTGCCAGCACCCCCTCCTCGGGGGAGTCCCACACTGATACGCAGTATTTT.

This chain connects TRBV19 to TRBJ1-1; 8 bases align to TRBD1. This CDR3 spans 15 amino acids. In germline, CDR1 is LNHDA, CDR2 SQIVND (reference sequence). J gave up 1 base and V 2 bases, and 3 bases lay outside the gene matches. This CDR3 reads CASSITGTGNTEAFF. The CDR3 DNA reads TGTGCCAGTAGTATAACCGGGACAGGGAACACTGAAGCTTTCTTT.

This chain uses TRBV7-9 with TRBJ2-2; TRBD1 is a possible D gene (6 bases). CDR3 size: 17 residues. Trimming stripped 2 bases from V and 0 bases from J, with 13 bases between. Germline-derived CDR1 and CDR2 are SEHNR and FQNEAQ (reference sequence). Here the CDR3 reads CASSLNPGAPNTGELFF. The CDR3 DNA reads TGTGCCAGCAGCTTAAATCCAGGGGCCCCGAACACCGGGGAGCTGTTTTTT.

This rearrangement joins TRBV30 to TRBJ1-2; D remains ambiguous. This CDR3 is 13 amino acids long. Germline CDR1 and CDR2: GTSNPN and SVGIG (reference sequence). Trimming pared 0 bases from V and 13 bases from J, leaving 18 bases between. The DNA of the CDR3 is TGTGCCTGGAGTGTACATACCGCCGATTCTTCCACCTTC. This gives the protein CAWSVHTADSSTF.

The chain links TRBV12-5 to TRBJ2-4, with 7 bases fitting TRBD2. The germline gives CDR1 LGHNT, CDR2 FRNRAP. The CDR3 contains 13 residues. Trimming at V came to 7 bases and at J to 7 bases, leaving 7 bases not matched to a gene. This CDR3 reads CASALGGRNIQYF. DNA for the CDR3: TGTGCTAGTGCCCTGGGGGGGAGGAACATTCAGTACTTC.

This chain joins TRBV2 and TRBJ2-7, with 9 bases fitting TRBD2. Germline assignment: CDR1 SNHLY and CDR2 FYNNEI. V gave up 8 bases and J gave up 3 bases; unmatched junction bases: 5. The length of the CDR3 is 13 residues. The CDR3 nucleotides read TGTGCCAGCGGAGGGACTAGCTACTACGAGCAGTACTTC. Its translation: CASGGTSYYEQYF.

The chain carries TRBV11-1 and TRBJ2-3; 8 positions agree with TRBD2. Germline V CDR1 and CDR2: SGHAT, FQDESV (reference sequence). The ends lost 5 bases at V and 6 bases at J; junction bases unmatched: 7. This CDR3 is built from 14 residues. CDR3 DNA sequence: TGTGCCAGCAGCGTGGCGGGGGGCTGGGATACGCAGTATTTT. Protein sequence: CASSVAGGWDTQYF.

The rearrangement links TRBV4-1 to TRBJ1-1; no reliable D call. Trimming stripped 2 bases from V and 7 bases from J, with 8 bases between. Per germline, CDR1 MGHRA and CDR2 YSYEKL. The CDR3 consists of 12 residues. DNA for the CDR3: TGCGCCAGCAGCCAAATAGGGAGTGAAGCTTTCTTT. Translating gives CASSQIGSEAFF.

V and J are TRBV28 and TRBJ2-1, with TRBD1 matching over 7 bases. CDR3 size: 16 residues. V was clipped by 5 bases and J by 0 bases; unmatched bases: 7. The germline V gene encodes CDR1 MDHEN and CDR2 SYDVKM. In DNA, the CDR3 is TGTGCCAGCAGTCCTACAGGGGTAGGCTCCTACAATGAGCAGTTCTTC. As protein: CASSPTGVGSYNEQFF. Supplemented by reference TRBV28 and TRBJ2-1, the full variable domain reads DVKVTQSSRYLVKRTGEKVFLECVQDMDHENMFWYRQDPGLGLRLIYFSYDVKMKEKGDIPEGYSVSREKKERFSLILESASTNQTSMYLCASSPTGVGSYNEQFFGPGTRLTVL.

The V and J genes are TRBV5-6 and TRBJ1-4, with TRBD1 as a possible D gene (5 bases). The V gene lost 2 bases and the J gene lost 5 bases, with 10 bases spanning the gap. Germline-derived CDR1 and CDR2 are SGHDT and YYEEEE. The CDR3 length is 14 residues. CDR3 in DNA: TGTGCCAGCAGCTTCCAGGGTTGGAATGAAAAACTGTTTTTT. Protein: CASSFQGWNEKLFF.

V usage is TRBV18 and J usage is TRBJ1-3, with 7 bases matching TRBD1. V was clipped by 6 bases and J by 1 base; unmatched bases: 9. Germline V gene lookup returns CDR1 KGHSH and CDR2 LQKENI. The CDR3 loop spans 16 amino acids. CDR3 in DNA: TGTGCCAGCTCCTCGGGACAGCTGTCTTCTGGAAACACCATATATTTT. It specifies CASSSGQLSSGNTIYF.

The chain uses TRBV27 and TRBJ2-3, with TRBD2 as a possible D gene (6 bases). Trimming took 6 bases from V and 4 from J, leaving 14 bases between them. This CDR3 spans 14 amino acids. The germline V gene encodes CDR1 MNHEY and CDR2 SMNVEV (reference sequence). CDR3 amino acids: CASSQTSYADTQYF. Here the CDR3 DNA reads TGTGCCAGCAGCCAGACTAGTTACGCAGATACGCAGTATTTT.

The table lists this clone with a few counts. J is TRBJ2-7 and V is TRBV6-5, with a possible D match to TRBD2 (6 bases). The CDR3 totals 15 residues. Trimming stripped 8 bases from V and 5 bases from J, with 22 bases between. The V gene's germline CDR1 is MNHEY and CDR2 SVGAGI. The CDR3 spells CASGVGGREVDEQYF. The CDR3 nucleotides read TGTGCCAGCGGAGTGGGGGGAAGGGAGGTGGACGAGCAGTACTTC.

V is TRBV10-3 and J is TRBJ2-1, with 11 bases fitting TRBD2. The CDR3 runs to 16 residues. CDR1 is ENHRY, CDR2 SYGVKD, per germline. The junction had 11 bases not matched to a gene; V was cut back by 6 bases and J by 7 bases. DNA for the CDR3: TGTGCCATCAGCGAGGTAGCGGGAGGGCCCGTGAATGAGCAGTTCTTC. Translated, it gives CAISEVAGGPVNEQFF.

The chain has TRBV27 and TRBJ1-6; D is uncertain. This CDR3 has 15 residues. Per the germline V gene, CDR1 is MNHEY and CDR2 is SMNVEV (reference sequence). Between the trimmed V and J ends, which lost 2 bases and 4 bases, there was a span of 9 bases. CDR3 amino acids: CASSLSTGYNSPLHF. The CDR3 coding sequence is TGTGCCAGCAGTTTAAGCACGGGGTATAATTCACCCCTCCACTTT.

This clone was seen a handful of times. The rearrangement links TRBV5-1 to TRBJ2-1; the match to TRBD1 covers 11 bases. Per the germline V gene, CDR1 is SGHRS and CDR2 is YFSETQ. The CDR3 has 17 residues. V lost 4 bases and J lost 3; bases outside the gene matches: 9. The CDR3 loop is CASSPGQGGSFYNEQFF. CDR3 nucleotides: TGCGCCAGCAGCCCGGGACAGGGGGGCTCCTTCTACAATGAGCAGTTCTTC. Full variable domain (outside the CDR3, taken from reference TRBV5-1 and TRBJ2-1): KAGVTQTPRYLIKTRGQQVTLSCSPISGHRSVSWYQQTPGQGLQFLFEYFSETQRNKGNFPGRFSGRQFSNSRSEMNVSTLELGDSALYLCASSPGQGGSFYNEQFFGPGTRLTVL.

The chain recombines TRBV13 with TRBJ2-3; 9 nucleotides line up with TRBD2. J was trimmed by 1 base and V by 4 bases; bases with no gene match: 15. The CDR3 spans 19 residues. Per the germline V gene, CDR1 is PRHDT and CDR2 is FYEKMQ (reference sequence). The CDR3 here is CASSSALGREGGGTDTQYF. The CDR3 DNA is TGTGCCAGCAGCTCAGCCCTGGGGCGGGAGGGAGGTGGCACAGATACGCAGTATTTT.

The chain recombines TRBV6-6 with TRBJ2-5; no clear D. The CDR3 has 14 amino acids. CDR1 is MNHNY and CDR2 is SVGAGI in the germline V gene (reference sequence). The V gene lost 8 bases and the J gene lost 2 bases, with 15 bases spanning the gap. The CDR3 reads CASSRLGRQETQYF. CDR3 in DNA: TGTGCCAGCTCTCGATTGGGCAGGCAAGAGACCCAGTACTTC.

This chain connects TRBV19 to TRBJ2-5; D is perhaps TRBD1 (6 bases). The CDR3 length is 15 residues. From germline, CDR1 is LNHDA and CDR2 SQIVND (reference sequence). V lost 5 bases, J lost 7 bases, and 20 bases lay in between. CDR3 sequence (DNA): TGTGCCAGTAGTGGCGACAGGTGGGGATCGGGGACCCAGTACTTC. Its protein is CASSGDRWGSGTQYF. Looking up the rest from reference TRBV19 and TRBJ2-5 gives the full variable domain: DGGITQSPKYLFRKEGQNVTLSCEQNLNHDAMYWYRQDPGQGLRLIYYSQIVNDFQKGDIAEGYSVSREKKESFPLTVTSAQKNPTAFYLCASSGDRWGSGTQYFGPGTRLLVL.

The chain is built from TRBV13 and TRBJ2-1, with D perhaps TRBD2 (6 bases). CDR1 is PRHDT, CDR2 FYEKMQ, per germline (reference sequence). The CDR3 is 14 residues long. V lost 5 bases and J lost 8, with 16 bases in between. The CDR3 sequence is CASSLQTSFDEQFF. The DNA of the CDR3 is TGTGCCAGCAGCCTCCAGACTAGTTTCGATGAGCAGTTCTTC. The full variable domain, completed using reference TRBV13 and TRBJ2-1, is AAGVIQSPRHLIKEKRETATLKCYPIPRHDTVYWYQQGPGQDPQFLISFYEKMQSDKGSIPDRFSAQQFSDYHSELNMSSLELGDSALYFCASSLQTSFDEQFFGPGTRLTVL.

This clone was observed a few times. The chain carries TRBV5-6 and TRBJ2-7, with a possible D match to TRBD1 (6 bases). This CDR3 has 14 residues. V was shortened by 2 bases and J by 9 bases, with 18 bases between the two germline ends. CDR1 is SGHDT, CDR2 YYEEEE, per germline. CDR3 nucleotide sequence: TGTGCCAGCAGCTTACTACAGGGCCTCGTAACGCAGTACTTC. Protein product: CASSLLQGLVTQYF.

This clone was detected once. This chain joins TRBV7-8 and TRBJ2-1, with a possible D match to TRBD2 (5 bases). The CDR3 has 14 amino acids. Germline CDR1 is SGHVS and CDR2 is FQNEAQ. V was trimmed by 3 bases and J by 6 bases, leaving 12 bases between them. CDR3 loop: CASSFILGLNEQFF. The DNA for the CDR3 is TGTGCCAGCAGCTTTATACTAGGGCTCAATGAGCAGTTCTTC.

This chain links TRBV15 with TRBJ2-2; D may be TRBD1 (5 bases). The CDR3 is 17 amino acids. The germline gives CDR1 LNHNV, CDR2 YYDKDF (reference sequence). Deletions cut 5 bases from V and 4 bases from J, with 20 bases between. CDR3: CATSGQNRRTGTGELFF. CDR3 DNA sequence: TGTGCCACCAGCGGACAAAATCGACGCACAGGCACCGGGGAGCTGTTTTTT.

The chain recombines TRBV12-5 with TRBJ2-7; D unresolved. The germline V and J ends were trimmed by 7 bases and 3 bases, with 7 bases remaining between them. The germline CDR1 and CDR2 sequences are LGHNT and FRNRAP. This CDR3 has 11 residues. CDR3 sequence: CASVRYYEQYF. CDR3 in DNA: TGTGCTAGTGTCAGATACTACGAGCAGTACTTC.

The J gene is TRBJ2-7, the V gene TRBV4-2; 10 bases agree with TRBD2. There are 18 residues in the CDR3. Looked up from germline, CDR1 is LGHNA and CDR2 is YNFKEQ. The ends lost 0 bases at V and 0 bases at J; junction bases unmatched: 8. This CDR3 reads CASSQDPGTSDSSYEQYF. The CDR3 DNA is TGTGCCAGCAGCCAAGACCCTGGGACTAGCGATAGCTCCTACGAGCAGTACTTC.

This chain links TRBV7-2 with TRBJ2-7, with TRBD1 matching 9 bases. The CDR3 runs 15 residues. Per the germline V gene, CDR1 is SGHTA and CDR2 is FQGNSA. V gave up 0 bases and J gave up 5 bases; unmatched junction bases: 5. The CDR3 sequence: CASSLAGTGFNEQYF. The CDR3, as DNA: TGTGCCAGCAGCTTAGCCGGGACAGGGTTCAACGAGCAGTACTTC. The full variable domain, rest sourced from reference TRBV7-2 and TRBJ2-7, is GAGVSQSPSNKVTEKGKDVELRCDPISGHTALYWYRQSLGQGLEFLIYFQGNSAPDKSGLPSDRFSAERTGGSVSTLTIQRTQQEDSAVYLCASSLAGTGFNEQYFGPGTRLTVT.

The V and J genes are TRBV10-3 and TRBJ2-1, with TRBD2 identical over 8 bases. Germline CDR1 reads ENHRY; CDR2 reads SYGVKD. Unmatched junction bases numbered 4, after V lost 3 bases and J lost 9 bases. The CDR3 has 13 amino acids. The CDR3: CAISDGLAPEQFF. DNA for the CDR3: TGTGCCATCAGTGATGGACTAGCCCCTGAGCAGTTCTTC.

V and J are TRBV9 and TRBJ2-2, with D possibly TRBD2 on 6 matching bases. Trimming took off 5 bases at V and 0 bases at J, with 8 bases between the two ends. CDR3 length: 14 residues. Germline V gene lookup returns CDR1 SGDLS and CDR2 YYNGEE. The CDR3 region has the DNA TGTGCCAGCAGGCGGGACCCGAACACCGGGGAGCTGTTTTTT. Amino acids: CASRRDPNTGELFF.

A word on this clone: Compared with germline, one end of the junction differs, possibly owing to a read error. This chain uses TRBV7-9 with TRBJ1-1; D is uncertain. Germline V gene lookup returns CDR1 SEHNR and CDR2 FQNEAQ (reference sequence). The CDR3 sequence is 12 residues long. CDR3 nucleotides: TGTTCCAGCAGCTTAGTTCCAGGAGAAGCTTTCTTT. It is translated as CSSSLVPGEAFF.

The chain has TRBV13 and TRBJ2-7; 8 bases are a match to TRBD2. The germline V gene has CDR1 PRHDT and CDR2 FYEKMQ (reference sequence). V gave up 5 bases and J gave up 0 bases; unmatched junction bases: 12. CDR3 length equals 17 residues. CDR3 DNA: TGTGCCAGCAGCCCCTCAAATATAGCGGGGAGCTCCTACGAGCAGTACTTC. It encodes CASSPSNIAGSSYEQYF. The whole variable domain, filled in from reference TRBV13 and TRBJ2-7, reads AAGVIQSPRHLIKEKRETATLKCYPIPRHDTVYWYQQGPGQDPQFLISFYEKMQSDKGSIPDRFSAQQFSDYHSELNMSSLELGDSALYFCASSPSNIAGSSYEQYFGPGTRLTVT.

This chain connects TRBV27 to TRBJ1-2; TRBD1 is a possible D gene (6 bases). The CDR3 runs to 13 residues. V lost 5 bases, J lost 3 bases, and 10 bases lay in between. The germline gives CDR1 MNHEY, CDR2 SMNVEV (reference sequence). This chain's CDR3 is CASSTRQDYGYTF. CDR3 nucleotide sequence: TGTGCCAGCAGTACTCGACAGGACTATGGCTACACCTTC.

The V and J genes are TRBV6-5 and TRBJ1-2, with 8 bases aligning to TRBD1. The germline V gene encodes CDR1 MNHEY and CDR2 SVGAGI. V shed 6 bases, J shed 4 bases, and the junction held 10 bases outside the gene matches. The CDR3 runs 15 residues. The CDR3 loop is CASSPFYRGSYGYTF. The CDR3 DNA follows: TGTGCCAGCAGCCCCTTCTACAGGGGGTCCTATGGCTACACCTTC.